Listed below are T cell receptor beta chains from one sample, sequenced in a study of cytomegalovirus exposure and HLA in healthy donors. The assay was immunoSEQ multiplex PCR, and TCRdb's table has in-frame clones only and misses some. The sample has roughly 170,000 clones; around 80% are singletons. What was sequenced was PBMCs. These receptors were obtained from a female donor in good health and CMV-seronegative. The CDR3 runs from the conserved cysteine through the conserved F or W. A D gene is named only where the DNA matches it firmly. For some rows the clone size is stated as once, few or many, or as a class when expanded; others skip it.

size: few; V: TRBV7-6; D: TRBD2; J: TRBJ2-1; DNA: TGTGCCAGCAGTACTCTAGCGGGAGGGCGGGATGAGCAGTTCTTC; CDR3: CASSTLAGGRDEQFF
size: .; V: TRBV7-6; D: .; J: TRBJ2-7; DNA: TGTGCCAGCAGCTCCGGGACAAATGTCGCTTCCTACGAGCAGTACTTC; CDR3: CASSSGTNVASYEQYF
size: .; V: TRBV28; D: .; J: TRBJ1-3; DNA: TGTGCCAGCAGTATATCAGGGGTGGGTGGAAACACCATATATTTT; CDR3: CASSISGVGGNTIYF
size: .; V: TRBV7-2; D: TRBD2; J: TRBJ2-5; DNA: TGTGCCAGCAGCGGTGGACTAGTAGAGACCCAGTACTTC; CDR3: CASSGGLVETQYF
size: .; V: TRBV28; D: TRBD1; J: TRBJ1-2; DNA: TGTGCCAGCAGCCCTGGGACAGGGGGCCATGGCTACACCTTC; CDR3: CASSPGTGGHGYTF
size: .; V: TRBV5-1; D: .; J: TRBJ1-1; DNA: TGCGCCAGCAGCTTGGGACAGACCCTTGAGGCTTTCTTT; CDR3: CASSLGQTLEAFF
size: .; V: TRBV7-9; D: .; J: TRBJ2-3; DNA: TGTGCCAGCAGCTTAGGAGCAGGGGTAAACACAGATACGCAGTATTTT; CDR3: CASSLGAGVNTDTQYF
size: .; V: TRBV15; D: .; J: TRBJ2-1; DNA: TGTGCCACCAGCGGGAGCTCCTACAATGAGCAGTTCTTC; CDR3: CATSGSSYNEQFF
size: .; V: TRBV2; D: .; J: TRBJ1-1; DNA: TGTGCCAGCAGAGGGGGGGGGAACACTGAAGCTTTCTTT; CDR3: CASRGGGNTEAFF
size: .; V: TRBV19; D: .; J: TRBJ1-1; DNA: TGTGCCAGTAGTATAGAGCGGAGGGGCACTGAAGCTTTCTTT; CDR3: CASSIERRGTEAFF
size: few; V: TRBV19; D: TRBD2; J: TRBJ2-2; DNA: TGTGCCACCCACAGGACTAGCGGGAGAAGGGACACCGGGGAGCTGTTTTTT; CDR3: CATHRTSGRRDTGELFF
size: .; V: TRBV10-1; D: TRBD1; J: TRBJ2-7; DNA: TGCGCCAGCAGGGTAGGGACAGGTTCCTACGAGCAGTACTTC; CDR3: CASRVGTGSYEQYF
size: .; V: TRBV9; D: .; J: TRBJ2-3; DNA: TGTGCCAGCAGCGCTGGACATCTCACAGATACGCAGTATTTT; CDR3: CASSAGHLTDTQYF
size: .; V: TRBV5-3; D: TRBD1; J: TRBJ1-2; DNA: TGTGCCAGAAGCAAGACAGGGTGGTACGGCTACACCTTC; CDR3: CARSKTGWYGYTF
size: few; V: TRBV6-1; D: .; J: TRBJ1-2; DNA: TGTGCCAGCAGCTCTAGAACAGGCTATGGCTACACCTTC; CDR3: CASSSRTGYGYTF
size: .; V: TRBV7-2; D: TRBD1; J: TRBJ1-3; DNA: TGTGCCTCGCGGGACAGTGGAAACACCATATATTTT; CDR3: CASRDSGNTIYF
size: .; V: TRBV9; D: TRBD1; J: TRBJ2-2; DNA: TGTGCCAGCACCCAGGGGGCGCCGGCCGGGGAGCTGTTTTTT; CDR3: CASTQGAPAGELFF
size: .; V: TRBV27; D: TRBD2; J: TRBJ2-7; DNA: TGTGCCAGCAGTTCCTACTCGACTAGCGGGAGTCTTTACGAGCAGTACTTC; CDR3: CASSSYSTSGSLYEQYF
size: few; V: TRBV5-4; D: TRBD1; J: TRBJ2-2; DNA: TGTGCCAGCAGCATGGGGACAGGGGTCGGGGAGCTGTTTTTT; CDR3: CASSMGTGVGELFF
size: .; V: TRBV4-2; D: TRBD2; J: TRBJ2-1; DNA: TGTGCCAGCAGCCAAGACCCGGGACTAGCGGGGGGGAATGAGCAGTTCTTC; CDR3: CASSQDPGLAGGNEQFF
size: .; V: TRBV6-5; D: .; J: TRBJ1-1; DNA: TGTGCCAGCAGTCAATACAGGGACACTGAAGCTTTCTTT; CDR3: CASSQYRDTEAFF
size: .; V: TRBV27; D: .; J: TRBJ2-5; DNA: TGTGCCAGCAGTTCCACCCCGATACGAGGAGAGACCCAGTACTTC; CDR3: CASSSTPIRGETQYF
size: .; V: TRBV9; D: .; J: TRBJ1-5; DNA: TGTGCCAGCAGCAAAGGGGGGGCGCTGAATCAGCCCCAGCATTTT; CDR3: CASSKGGALNQPQHF
size: .; V: TRBV4-1; D: .; J: TRBJ1-5; DNA: TGCGCCAGCAGCCAAGATGGAGGATTTGGGCAGCCCCAGCATTTT; CDR3: CASSQDGGFGQPQHF
size: .; V: TRBV6-5; D: .; J: TRBJ1-2; DNA: TGTGCCAGCAGTTCCAACGACAGGCGGAGGGGCTACACCTTC; CDR3: CASSSNDRRRGYTF
size: many; V: TRBV19; D: TRBD1; J: TRBJ2-7; DNA: TGTGCCAGTAGTATCGACAGGGGTGGCGAGCAGTACTTC; CDR3: CASSIDRGGEQYF
size: .; V: TRBV2; D: TRBD2; J: TRBJ2-1; DNA: TGTGCCAGCAGTGCGAGCGGGGGGGCGGGGAATGAGCAGTTCTTC; CDR3: CASSASGGAGNEQFF
size: .; V: TRBV28; D: TRBD2; J: TRBJ2-2; DNA: TGTGCCAGCAGTCCGCCGGGACTAGCGGGTCCCGGGGAGCTGTTTTTT; CDR3: CASSPPGLAGPGELFF
size: .; V: TRBV7-9; D: TRBD1; J: TRBJ2-2; DNA: TGTGCCAGCAGCGGAGACAGGGTGAACACCGGGGAGCTGTTTTTT; CDR3: CASSGDRVNTGELFF
size: .; V: TRBV30; D: TRBD1; J: TRBJ2-1; DNA: TGTGCCTGGAGTCTTGACAGGGGGCAAAGTGAGCAGTTCTTC; CDR3: CAWSLDRGQSEQFF
size: .; V: TRBV4-1; D: .; J: TRBJ1-2; DNA: TGCGCCAGCAGCCAAGGGTTTGGGGGCGGCTATGGCTACACCTTC; CDR3: CASSQGFGGGYGYTF
size: .; V: TRBV6-4; D: TRBD2; J: TRBJ2-1; DNA: TGTGCCAGCAGTGACGGGCCTGGGACTAGCGGGAGGGTTGAGCAGTTCTTC; CDR3: CASSDGPGTSGRVEQFF
size: .; V: TRBV6-5; D: .; J: TRBJ2-5; DNA: TGTGCCAGCCGATCGACTCAAGAGACCCAGTACTTC; CDR3: CASRSTQETQYF
size: few; V: TRBV2; D: TRBD2; J: TRBJ2-1; DNA: TGTGCCAGCAGTCCCCCTAGCGGGAGGAATGAGCAGTTCTTC; CDR3: CASSPPSGRNEQFF
size: .; V: TRBV7-2; D: TRBD2; J: TRBJ2-4; DNA: TGTGCCAGCAGCTTACGAGGGAGGGCCCTATACTTC; CDR3: CASSLRGRALYF
size: few; V: TRBV5-1; D: TRBD2; J: TRBJ2-7; DNA: TGCGCCAGCAGCTATAGCGGGAGTTTATCCTACGAGCAGTACTTC; CDR3: CASSYSGSLSYEQYF
size: .; V: TRBV4-1; D: TRBD1; J: TRBJ1-1; DNA: TGCGCCAGCAGCCATCCGGGACAGGGGGCTGGGGAAGCTTTCTTT; CDR3: CASSHPGQGAGEAFF
size: .; V: TRBV7-2; D: TRBD2; J: TRBJ2-7; DNA: TGTGCCAGCAGCCGGACTAGCGGGAGCCAGGAGCAGTACTTC; CDR3: CASSRTSGSQEQYF
size: .; V: TRBV25-1; D: TRBD1; J: TRBJ1-1; DNA: TGTGCCAGCAGCAGCACAGGGGGCCAAGCTTTCTTT; CDR3: CASSSTGGQAFF
size: few; V: TRBV9; D: TRBD1; J: TRBJ2-2; DNA: TGTGCCACAGGACAGGGGAATACCGGGGAGCTGTTTTTT; CDR3: CATGQGNTGELFF
size: few; V: TRBV7-9; D: .; J: TRBJ1-5; DNA: TGTGCCAGCAGCGCAGGGATTGCGCTAGGTGACCAGCATTTT; CDR3: CASSAGIALGDQHF
size: .; V: TRBV9; D: .; J: TRBJ2-3; DNA: TGTGCCAGCAGCGTAGCCCAGTTAGCTGATACGCAGTATTTT; CDR3: CASSVAQLADTQYF
size: .; V: TRBV6-5; D: .; J: TRBJ2-7; DNA: TGTGCCAGCAGTTCTAGACCCGCCTACGAGCAGTACTTC; CDR3: CASSSRPAYEQYF
size: .; V: TRBV5-1; D: TRBD2; J: TRBJ2-7; DNA: TGCGCCAGCAGGTACGGACTAGCGGTTTCCTACGAGCAGTACTTC; CDR3: CASRYGLAVSYEQYF